The entry that follows covers one T cell receptor beta chain sequence. These data are taken from a study of Graves' ophthalmopathy and Graves' hyperthyroidism. This CDR3 spans 13 amino acids. V was trimmed by 3 bases and J by 4 bases, leaving 7 bases between them. Germline V gene lookup returns CDR1 SNHLY and CDR2 FYNNEI. Amplification from RNA transcripts yielded the TCR beta CDR3 regions. First-round RT-PCR relied on HTBI primers, and a second-round multiplex PCR came next. TCRdb ran MiXCR on the multiplex PCR reads and lists one entry per CDR3 protein. The sample lists about 640,000 distinct CDR3 sequences; over 40% were seen once.

The source is an adult man with Graves' ophthalmopathy. The chain is built from TRBV2 and TRBJ1-5, with D perhaps matching TRBD1 (5 bases). Material: peripheral blood. In DNA, the CDR3 is TGTGCCAGCAGTGACAGGGCAAATCAGCCCCAGCATTTT. Its translation is CASSDRANQPQHF.